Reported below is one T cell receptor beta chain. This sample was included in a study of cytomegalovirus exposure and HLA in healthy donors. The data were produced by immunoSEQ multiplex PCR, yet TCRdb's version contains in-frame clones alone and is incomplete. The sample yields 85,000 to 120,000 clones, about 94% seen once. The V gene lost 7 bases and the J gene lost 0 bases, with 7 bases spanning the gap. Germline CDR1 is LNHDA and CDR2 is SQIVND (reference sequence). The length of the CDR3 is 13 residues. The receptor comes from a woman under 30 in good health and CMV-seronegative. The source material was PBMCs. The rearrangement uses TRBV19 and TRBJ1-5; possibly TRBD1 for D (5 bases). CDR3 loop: CASTQDSNQPQHF. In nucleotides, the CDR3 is TGTGCCAGTACACAGGATAGCAATCAGCCCCAGCATTTT.